The text below deals with one TCR beta chain. Next came a second PCR, run for roughly 7 to 12 cycles, which used a sample-barcoded 5' primer along with a J-beta primer mix. TCRdb reprocessed the 5' RACE reads via MiXCR and lists one record per CDR3 protein. This table holds 1.5 million to 2 million distinct CDR3 sequences, 28% found once. These data are taken from a study of blood T cells in healthy people across ages. Germline lookup yields CDR1 DFQATT and CDR2 SNEGSKA (reference sequence). Trimming left V 6 bases short and J 5 bases short, with 32 bases between. There are 19 residues in the CDR3. The chain carries TRBV20-1 and TRBJ1-5, with D possibly TRBD1 on 5 matching bases. This sequence was found in a woman under 40 in good health. Sequenced material: blood. CDR3 amino acids: CSALGGGISGTFSDQPQHF. The CDR3 region has the DNA TGCAGTGCCCTGGGGGGGGGAATTTCCGGGACTTTCTCCGATCAGCCCCAGCATTTT.